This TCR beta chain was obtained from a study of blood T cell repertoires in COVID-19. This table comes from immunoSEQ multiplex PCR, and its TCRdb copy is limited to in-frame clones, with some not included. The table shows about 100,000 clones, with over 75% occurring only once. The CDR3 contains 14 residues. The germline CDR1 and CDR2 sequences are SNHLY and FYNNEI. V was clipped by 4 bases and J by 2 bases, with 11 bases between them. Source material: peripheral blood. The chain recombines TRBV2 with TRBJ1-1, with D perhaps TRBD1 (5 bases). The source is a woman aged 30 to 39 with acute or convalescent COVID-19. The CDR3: CASSGTYLNTEAFF. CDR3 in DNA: TGTGCCAGCAGTGGGACATACTTAAACACTGAAGCTTTCTTT.